This entry lists 19 T cell receptor beta chains sequenced from one sample in a study of T cell responses to AZD1222 COVID-19 vaccine. The assay was immunoSEQ multiplex PCR, and TCRdb's table has in-frame clones only and misses some. The sample lists 120,000 or so clones, under 85% occurring once. Sequences were derived from peripheral blood, sampled on day 0 of AZD1222 vaccination. The receptors were sampled from an adult in good health.

This chain links TRBV5-1 with TRBJ1-4, with TRBD1 matching 7 bases. The trim removed 4 bases at V and 0 bases at J, leaving 6 bases unmatched. Germline V gives CDR1 SGHRS, CDR2 YFSETQ. The CDR3 spans 16 residues. Written as DNA, the CDR3 is TGCGCCAGCAGCAAGACAGGGACCGCAACTAATGAAAAACTGTTTTTT. This sequence encodes CASSKTGTATNEKLFF. The full variable domain, rest sourced from reference TRBV5-1 and TRBJ1-4, is KAGVTQTPRYLIKTRGQQVTLSCSPISGHRSVSWYQQTPGQGLQFLFEYFSETQRNKGNFPGRFSGRQFSNSRSEMNVSTLELGDSALYLCASSKTGTATNEKLFFGSGTQLSVL.

The V and J genes are TRBV24-1 and TRBJ2-7, with 8 bases that match TRBD1. In germline, CDR1 is KGHDR, CDR2 SFDVKD. Trimming removed 3 bases from V and 4 bases from J; junction bases left unmatched: 4. This CDR3 contains 14 residues. CDR3 protein: CATSDRYRGYEQYF. In DNA, the CDR3 is TGTGCCACCAGTGATCGGTACAGGGGGTACGAGCAGTACTTC.

The chain links TRBV11-1 to TRBJ2-3, with 10 nucleotides matching TRBD2. There are 16 residues in the CDR3. Unmatched junction bases numbered 4, after V lost 0 bases and J lost 4 bases. Germline lookup yields CDR1 SGHAT and CDR2 FQDESV (reference sequence). CDR3 nucleotide sequence: TGTGCCAGCAGCTTAGCTCTAGCGGGGGTTCCAGATACGCAGTATTTT. Translation: CASSLALAGVPDTQYF.

The chain links TRBV7-9 to TRBJ2-5; D is undetermined. The germline V gene has CDR1 SEHNR and CDR2 FQNEAQ (reference sequence). The CDR3 spans 15 residues. V shed 5 bases and J shed 3 bases, with 16 bases lying between them. The CDR3 coding sequence is TGTGCCAGCAGCATCCGGAACACTTTTAAAGAGACCCAGTACTTC. It encodes CASSIRNTFKETQYF.

V gene TRBV6-7 combines with J gene TRBJ2-5, with D perhaps matching TRBD1 or TRBD2 (5 bases each). TRBV6-7 is an ORF, with its function uncertain. V lost 0 bases, J lost 2 bases, and 25 bases lay in between. The CDR3 length is 20 residues. The CDR3 bases are TGTGCCAGCAGTTACTCGAGCCAGGGTAAACGATATTCGGGGCAAGAGACCCAGTACTTC. Encoded protein: CASSYSSQGKRYSGQETQYF.

This chain connects TRBV28 to TRBJ1-5; no firm D call. Germline lookup yields CDR1 MDHEN and CDR2 SYDVKM. Deletions cut 6 bases from V and 2 bases from J, with 23 bases between. The CDR3 is 18 residues long. Written as DNA, the CDR3 is TGTGCCAGCAGCCCCCCCAGCTCCGGGCACCAGCGCAATCAGCCCCAGCATTTT. This gives the protein CASSPPSSGHQRNQPQHF.

This chain links TRBV19 with TRBJ1-2; D uncertain. CDR1 and CDR2 (germline): LNHDA, SQIVND (reference sequence). This CDR3 contains 13 residues. The V end was cut by 6 bases, the J end by 4 bases, with 12 bases between. The CDR3 spells CASSPGRAYGYTF. In DNA form, the CDR3 reads TGTGCCAGTAGCCCCGGTCGGGCCTATGGCTACACCTTC.

This clone has only a few counts. The gene calls are TRBV6-5 and TRBJ2-1; 9 bases are shared with TRBD2. The V segment lost 5 bases and the J segment 7 bases; nucleotides outside the gene matches: 6. This CDR3 is built from 14 residues. The germline V gene encodes CDR1 MNHEY and CDR2 SVGAGI. CDR3 region: CASSNAGLANEQFF. DNA of the CDR3: TGTGCCAGCAGTAACGCGGGACTAGCAAATGAGCAGTTCTTC.

V and J are TRBV28 and TRBJ2-5; D is unresolved. The CDR3 is made up of 10 amino acids. Trimming cost V 6 bases and J 3 bases, with 2 bases left between them. Looked up from germline, CDR1 is MDHEN and CDR2 is SYDVKM. The CDR3 DNA reads TGTGCCAGCAGCAAAGAGACCCAGTACTTC. Its translation is CASSKETQYF.

The chain links TRBV19 to TRBJ2-7; TRBD1 aligns across 9 bases. Germline V gene data show CDR1 as LNHDA and CDR2 as SQIVND (reference sequence). J gave up 1 base and V 5 bases, and 3 bases lay outside the gene matches. This CDR3 has 14 residues. The CDR3 region has the DNA TGTGCCAGTAGTCCCGACAGGGGGTCCTACGAGCAGTACTTC. Residues: CASSPDRGSYEQYF.

The chain has TRBV5-6 and TRBJ2-3; TRBD1 matches 9 bases. Germline V CDR1 and CDR2: SGHDT, YYEEEE. The CDR3 runs 15 residues. V was clipped by 0 bases and J by 5 bases; unmatched bases: 4. CDR3 DNA: TGTGCCAGCAGCTTGGACAGGGGGCAGAAAGATACGCAGTATTTT. Amino acids: CASSLDRGQKDTQYF. Complete variable domain (other parts from reference TRBV5-6 and TRBJ2-3): DAGVTQSPTHLIKTRGQQVTLRCSPKSGHDTVSWYQQALGQGPQFIFQYYEEEERQRGNFPDRFSGHQFPNYSSELNVNALLLGDSALYLCASSLDRGQKDTQYFGPGTRLTVL.

The chain links TRBV4-3 to TRBJ2-1, with 8 bases aligning to TRBD2. The CDR3 contains 15 residues. CDR1 and CDR2 from the germline V gene are LGHNA and YSLEER. Unmatched junction bases numbered 2, after V lost 2 bases and J lost 2 bases. The CDR3 loop is CASSQSGGAYNEQFF. The CDR3 coding sequence is TGCGCCAGCAGCCAAAGCGGGGGTGCCTACAATGAGCAGTTCTTC.

The genes are TRBV5-1 and TRBJ1-2; 7 bases fit TRBD1. Looked up from germline, CDR1 is SGHRS and CDR2 is YFSETQ. This CDR3 contains 16 residues. The V and J ends lost 3 bases and 0 bases, in that order; junction bases with no gene match: 8. CDR3 coding DNA: TGCGCCAGCAGCTCATATGGGACAGTAGCTAACTATGGCTACACCTTC. Translating it yields CASSSYGTVANYGYTF.

The chain carries TRBV9 and TRBJ2-1, with 8 bases lining up with TRBD2. In germline, CDR1 is SGDLS, CDR2 YYNGEE. CDR3 length: 15 amino acids. V lost 0 bases and J lost 3; bases outside the gene matches: 2. This CDR3 reads CASSVGSGIYNEQFF. As DNA, the CDR3 is TGTGCCAGCAGCGTAGGTAGCGGGATCTACAATGAGCAGTTCTTC.

The chain employs TRBV5-6 and TRBJ1-2; TRBD1 matches 11 bases. Trimming at V came to 0 bases and at J to 13 bases, leaving 8 bases not matched to a gene. This CDR3 region has 14 residues. Germline V lookup: CDR1 SGHDT, CDR2 YYEEEE. The CDR3 nucleotides are TGTGCCAGCAGCTTGGATCGGACAGGGGGCGCCCCCACCTTC. This sequence encodes CASSLDRTGGAPTF.

The chain links TRBV4-1 to TRBJ2-2; D uncertain. The CDR3 spans 13 residues. Germline-derived CDR1 and CDR2 are MGHRA and YSYEKL. The V end lost 6 bases, the J end lost 4 bases, and 9 bases lay between the germline ends. CDR3 residues: CASRAVGTGELFF. CDR3 in DNA: TGCGCCAGCAGGGCAGTGGGCACCGGGGAGCTGTTTTTT.

The chain's CDR3 is CASSKDRLGPYEQYF. Written as DNA, the CDR3 is TGCGCCAGCAGCAAAGACCGGCTGGGCCCCTACGAGCAGTACTTC. This chain joins TRBV5-1 and TRBJ2-7; D uncertain. This CDR3 contains 15 residues. V lost 4 bases and J lost 2, with 16 bases in between. Germline CDR1 reads SGHRS; CDR2 reads YFSETQ.

J is TRBJ1-1 and V is TRBV19; the D gene is possibly TRBD1 (5 bases). The CDR3 is 13 amino acids. V shed 5 bases and J shed 4 bases, with 11 bases lying between them. In germline, CDR1 is LNHDA, CDR2 SQIVND (reference sequence). CDR3 amino acids: CASSRSGGTEAFF. For the CDR3, the DNA is TGTGCCAGTAGTCGGTCGGGGGGCACTGAAGCTTTCTTT.

The V gene is TRBV6-2 or TRBV6-3, the J gene TRBJ2-1; D could derive from TRBD1 or TRBD2 (6 bases each). From germline, CDR1 is MNHEY and CDR2 SVGEGT. Trimming cost V 0 bases and J 4 bases, with 22 bases left between them. CDR3 length: 19 residues. This CDR3 reads CASSYSLLKGGHGYNEQFF. DNA for the CDR3: TGTGCCAGCAGTTACTCCCTCTTGAAGGGGGGCCATGGGTACAATGAGCAGTTCTTC.